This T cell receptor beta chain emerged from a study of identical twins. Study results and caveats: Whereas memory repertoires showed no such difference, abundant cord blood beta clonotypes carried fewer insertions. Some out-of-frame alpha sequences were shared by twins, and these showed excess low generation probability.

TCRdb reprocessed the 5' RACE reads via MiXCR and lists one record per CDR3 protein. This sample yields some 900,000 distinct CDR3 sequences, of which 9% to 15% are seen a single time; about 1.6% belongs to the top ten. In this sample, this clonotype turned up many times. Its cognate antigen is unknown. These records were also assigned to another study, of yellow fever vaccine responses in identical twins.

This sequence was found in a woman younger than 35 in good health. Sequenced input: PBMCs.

CDR3 DNA sequence: TGCAGTGGAGGGCAGGCGAACACTGAAGCTTTCTTT. Protein: CSGGQANTEAFF. V is TRBV20-1 and J is TRBJ1-1, with D uncertain. The CDR3 sequence is 12 residues long. V lost 7 bases to trimming and J lost 1 base, with 10 bases between them. CDR1 is DFQATT, CDR2 SNEGSKA, per germline (reference sequence).